Below are 18 T cell receptor beta chains sequenced from a single sample in a study of blood T cell repertoires in COVID-19. The assay was immunoSEQ multiplex PCR, and TCRdb's table has in-frame clones only and misses some. The profile shows around 160,000 clones, roughly 87% of them singletons. Input material: PBMCs or T cells enriched from blood (not recorded which). All receptors come from a man aged 45-65 years who had recovered from COVID-19.

The chain is built from TRBV3-1 (or the pseudogene TRBV3-2) and TRBJ1-2, with D unresolved. V shed 0 bases and J shed 6 bases, with 8 bases lying between them. Germline V lookup: CDR1 LGHDT, CDR2 YNNKEL (reference sequence). The CDR3 is made up of 13 amino acids. The CDR3, as DNA: TGTGCCAGCAGCCAAGATCAGGCGCATGGCTACACCTTC. This translates into CASSQDQAHGYTF.

As regards this clone: One junction end does not reproduce the germline sequence, and a read error may be involved. The chain employs TRBV30 and TRBJ2-1, with D perhaps matching TRBD2 (6 bases). The CDR3 is made up of 14 amino acids. Germline lookup yields CDR1 GTSNPN and CDR2 SVGIG (reference sequence). The CDR3 loop is CAWRGGFSSSLPLF. The DNA of the CDR3 is TGTGCCTGGAGGGGGGGATTTAGCAGCTCCCTACCGCTCTTC. Looking up the rest from reference TRBV30 and TRBJ2-1 gives the full variable domain: SQTIHQWPATLVQPVGSPLSLECTVEGTSNPNLYWYRQAAGRGLQLLFYSVGIGQISSEVPQNLSASRPQDRQFILSSKKLLLSDSGFYLCAWRGGFSSSLPLFGPGTRLTVL.

The chain links TRBV5-4 to TRBJ1-2, with a tentative D call TRBD1 (6 bases). The germline gives CDR1 SGHNT, CDR2 YYREEE (reference sequence). Deletions cut 7 bases from V and 1 base from J, with 20 bases between. The length of the CDR3 is 16 residues. The chain's CDR3 is CASRMGGAGDNYGYTF. In DNA, the CDR3 is TGTGCCAGCCGAATGGGGGGGGCAGGGGATAACTATGGCTACACCTTC.

This clone appeared once. The chain uses TRBV3-1 (or the pseudogene TRBV3-2) and TRBJ1-1; D is uncertain. CDR1 is LGHDT, CDR2 YNNKEL, per germline (reference sequence). Trimming took 3 bases from V and 0 from J, leaving 11 bases between them. The CDR3 is 15 amino acids. CDR3 sequence reads: CASSQSGWVNTEAFF. CDR3 coding DNA: TGTGCCAGCAGCCAGAGCGGTTGGGTGAACACTGAAGCTTTCTTT.

This clone was observed a single time. This chain links TRBV2 with TRBJ1-1, with a weak D call TRBD1 (5 bases). The CDR3 covers 17 residues. Germline V gene lookup returns CDR1 SNHLY and CDR2 FYNNEI. V lost 6 bases to trimming and J lost 4 bases, with 24 bases between them. For the CDR3, the DNA is TGTGCCAGCAGCTTAGGGCCCCAGGGATCTAAAGGCACTGAAGCTTTCTTT. Its translation: CASSLGPQGSKGTEAFF.

This chain joins TRBV19 and TRBJ2-5; 7 nucleotides agree with TRBD1. CDR3 length equals 15 residues. V dropped 4 bases and J dropped 0; count of bases not matched to a gene: 5. CDR1 LNHDA and CDR2 SQIVND come from the germline V gene (reference sequence). The CDR3 protein is CASSTGTVYQETQYF. The CDR3 coding sequence is TGTGCCAGTAGTACCGGGACAGTGTACCAAGAGACCCAGTACTTC. The variable domain in full, completed from reference TRBV19 and TRBJ2-5, reads DGGITQSPKYLFRKEGQNVTLSCEQNLNHDAMYWYRQDPGQGLRLIYYSQIVNDFQKGDIAEGYSVSREKKESFPLTVTSAQKNPTAFYLCASSTGTVYQETQYFGPGTRLLVL.

V gene TRBV14 combines with J gene TRBJ1-1; TRBD1 aligns across 7 bases. The germline V gene has CDR1 SGHDN and CDR2 FVKESK. V lost 4 bases to trimming and J lost 4 bases; unmatched junction nucleotides: 9. The CDR3 runs to 15 residues. The CDR3 sequence is CASSLQGMKFTEAFF. The CDR3 DNA follows: TGTGCCAGCAGCCTACAGGGGATGAAGTTCACTGAAGCTTTCTTT.

This clone showed up just a few times. This chain uses TRBV5-1 with TRBJ2-2; D possibly corresponds to TRBD2 (6 bases). Germline V gene data show CDR1 as SGHRS and CDR2 as YFSETQ. The CDR3 is made up of 16 amino acids. V lost 4 bases and J 2 bases, leaving 15 bases between the germline ends. The CDR3 DNA sequence: TGCGCCAGCAGCCCGGGGGACTTCCCAAACACCGGGGAGCTGTTTTTT. This translates into CASSPGDFPNTGELFF.

The genes are TRBV25-1 and TRBJ1-1; a possible D gene is TRBD1 (6 bases). Germline CDR1 MGHDK, CDR2 SYGVNS. The CDR3 totals 12 residues. Trimming took 6 bases from V and 5 from J, leaving 10 bases between them. CDR3: CASRSGVTEAFF. The CDR3 bases are TGTGCCAGCAGATCAGGGGTTACTGAAGCTTTCTTT.

The chain links TRBV7-2 to TRBJ2-1; 8 bases fit TRBD2. CDR1 is SGHTA and CDR2 is FQGNSA in the germline V gene. The CDR3 runs to 19 residues. Germline trimming cut 1 base from V and 5 bases from J; bases unmatched to any gene: 16. CDR3 sequence (DNA): TGTGCCAGCAGCTTAGGCGCTACTAGCGGACAAAGAGGAGACAATGAGCAGTTCTTC. Translated, it gives CASSLGATSGQRGDNEQFF.

About this clone itself: At one end the junction does not follow the germline gene, possibly because of a read error. The chain has TRBV12-3 or TRBV12-4 and TRBJ1-2; maybe TRBD1 (6 bases). The CDR3 extends over 12 amino acids. CDR3 in DNA: TGTGCCAGCAGGTTAGGAGGGGGTGGCTACACCTTC. It translates to CASRLGGGGYTF.

The chain couples TRBV19 to TRBJ2-7; possible D gene TRBD1, 6 bases. The CDR3 runs 15 residues. V lost 5 bases and J lost 7, with 21 bases in between. CDR1 and CDR2 (germline): LNHDA, SQIVND (reference sequence). DNA for the CDR3: TGTGCCAGTAGTTCGCCGGGACACCCCTCCGAAGAGCAGTACTTC. Amino acids: CASSSPGHPSEEQYF.

V usage is TRBV7-2 and J usage is TRBJ2-6, with D possibly TRBD1 on 6 matching bases. The CDR3 loop spans 14 amino acids. Trimming removed 4 bases from V and 8 bases from J, with 12 bases in between. Per germline, CDR1 SGHTA and CDR2 FQGNSA. The CDR3 spells CASSSPDRPNVLTF. In DNA, the CDR3 is TGTGCCAGCAGCTCCCCCGACAGGCCCAACGTCCTGACTTTC.

The chain is built from TRBV18 and TRBJ2-6, with D unresolved. Germline CDR1 is KGHSH and CDR2 is LQKENI. This CDR3 contains 14 residues. Trimming took off 10 bases at V and 0 bases at J, with 10 bases between the two ends. CDR3 sequence reads: CATNPGSGANVLTF. The DNA of the CDR3 is TGTGCCACCAACCCGGGCTCTGGGGCCAACGTCCTGACTTTC.

Of note for this clone: One junction end does not reproduce the germline sequence, and a read error may be involved. The rearrangement uses TRBV6-1 and TRBJ1-2; no definite D call. Germline loops: CDR1 MNHNS, CDR2 SASEGT. The CDR3 consists of 13 residues. CDR3 in amino acids: CASCEGSSYGYTF. In DNA form, the CDR3 reads TGTGCCAGCTGTGAAGGGAGTAGCTATGGCTACACCTTC.

A single count supports this clone. The V and J genes are TRBV5-1 and TRBJ2-2, with a possible D match to TRBD2 (7 bases). Per germline, CDR1 SGHRS and CDR2 YFSETQ. Trimming removed 6 bases at V and 0 bases at J, with 15 bases between. The CDR3 is 16 residues long. For the CDR3, the DNA is TGCGCCAGCACGGGGGCAGGACTAGCGAACACCGGGGAGCTGTTTTTT. It translates to CASTGAGLANTGELFF.

This chain links TRBV5-1 with TRBJ1-5; maybe TRBD1 (5 bases). V was trimmed by 0 bases and J by 1 base, leaving 11 bases between them. The CDR3 is made up of 16 amino acids. Germline V gene sequence: CDR1 SGHRS, CDR2 YFSETQ. The CDR3 coding sequence is TGCGCCAGCAGCTTGGCCGCGGGGACGAGCAATCAGCCCCAGCATTTT. Translated: CASSLAAGTSNQPQHF.

V and J are TRBV19 and TRBJ2-7, with D possibly being TRBD2 (7 bases). Germline V gives CDR1 LNHDA, CDR2 SQIVND (reference sequence). V gave up 6 bases and J gave up 4 bases, with 16 bases separating them. This CDR3 contains 14 residues. This CDR3 is CASRPGGGNYEQYF. The CDR3 region has the DNA TGTGCCAGTAGGCCGGGGGGCGGGAATTACGAGCAGTACTTC.